This is a list of T cell receptor beta chains from one sample in a study of OX40 agonist ivuxolimab in advanced cancers. Assay used: immunoSEQ multiplex PCR; TCRdb lists only in-frame clones, some missing. The data show tens of thousands of clones, approximately 80% seen once. Source: CD4+ or CD8+ T cells sorted from blood, taken in a trial of the OX40 agonist ivuxolimab. The source is an adult with an advanced solid tumor such as melanoma, head and neck, liver or kidney cancer. The CDR3 runs from the conserved cysteine through the conserved F or W. Fields, in order: clone size, D gene, J gene, V gene, CDR3 protein, CDR3 DNA. D genes are given only for firm matches. Where a row states a size, it is once, few, many or the class of an expanded clone; other rows omit it.

.,.,TRBJ1-1,TRBV4-3,CASSHVPTGQPEAFF,TGCGCCAGCAGCCATGTACCCACCGGACAGCCTGAAGCTTTCTTT
.,.,TRBJ1-3,TRBV21-1,CASSKGGGPLPPGNTIYF,TGTGCCAGCAGCAAAGGAGGGGGGCCATTGCCTCCTGGAAACACCATATATTTT
.,.,TRBJ1-1,TRBV6-5,CASSYQSDLNTEAFF,TGTGCCAGCAGTTATCAATCAGACTTGAACACTGAAGCTTTCTTT
.,TRBD1,TRBJ2-5,TRBV19,CASSIDAAQGAETQYF,TGTGCCAGTAGTATAGACGCCGCACAGGGGGCAGAGACCCAGTACTTC
once,.,TRBJ2-7,TRBV7-9,CASNRQLDYEQYF,TGTGCCAGCAACAGGCAACTCGACTACGAGCAGTACTTC
.,.,TRBJ1-2,TRBV7-8,CASSLAAAGNYGYTF,TGTGCCAGCAGCTTAGCGGCGGCCGGGAACTATGGCTACACCTTC
.,.,TRBJ1-5,TRBV27,CASSFGGPGQPQHF,TGTGCCAGCAGTTTTGGGGGGCCCGGTCAGCCCCAGCATTTT
.,.,TRBJ2-7,TRBV5-4,CASNRQESYEQYF,TGTGCCAGCAACAGACAGGAATCCTACGAGCAGTACTTC
.,.,TRBJ2-1,TRBV6-1,CAISESVQVSSYNEQFF,TGTGCCATCAGTGAGTCGGTCCAGGTGAGCTCCTACAATGAGCAGTTCTTC
.,.,TRBJ1-2,TRBV4-2,CASSQGVQDPNYGYTF,TGTGCCAGCAGCCAAGGTGTTCAGGATCCAAACTATGGCTACACCTTC
.,TRBD1,TRBJ2-4,TRBV27,CASSGQGASIQYF,TGTGCCAGCTCGGGACAGGGGGCTAGCATTCAGTACTTC
once,TRBD1,TRBJ2-7,TRBV30,CAWSRYLPGTGEERQYF,TGTGCCTGGAGTCGCTACCTCCCCGGGACAGGGGAGGAGAGGCAGTACTTC
few,.,TRBJ2-2,TRBV2,CASGVKTGELFF,TGTGCCAGCGGGGTCAAGACCGGGGAGCTGTTTTTT
medium-sized,.,TRBJ1-1,TRBV19,CASSISRNTEAFF,TGTGCCAGTAGTATTTCCAGGAACACTGAAGCTTTCTTT
.,.,TRBJ2-1,TRBV19,CASSISVYSYNEQFF,TGTGCCAGTAGTATTAGCGTTTACTCCTACAATGAGCAGTTCTTC
once,.,TRBJ1-1,TRBV19,CASSIVQGSRTEAFF,TGTGCCAGTAGTATAGTGCAGGGTTCGAGAACTGAAGCTTTCTTT
.,.,TRBJ2-7,TRBV2,CASMESYEQYF,TGTGCCAGCATGGAGTCCTACGAGCAGTACTTC
.,TRBD1,TRBJ1-1,TRBV19,CASTMGWGRGHESQWTEAFF,TGTGCCAGTACCATGGGATGGGGCAGGGGGCACGAGTCGCAATGGACTGAAGCTTTCTTT
.,.,TRBJ2-7,TRBV19,CASSIVQSGLYEQYF,TGTGCCAGTAGTATAGTGCAGAGCGGCCTTTACGAGCAGTACTTC
.,.,TRBJ2-3,TRBV27,CASSLFSTDTQYF,TGTGCCAGCAGTTTATTTTCAACAGATACGCAGTATTTT
.,.,TRBJ1-3,TRBV6-6,CASSYQISSGNTIYF,TGTGCCAGCAGTTACCAAATTAGCTCTGGAAACACCATATATTTT
once,.,TRBJ2-6,TRBV29-1,CSVGTAVTGTGANVLTF,TGCAGCGTTGGGACAGCCGTAACAGGAACTGGGGCCAACGTCCTGACTTTC
.,.,TRBJ2-5,TRBV9,CASSVEFSQETQYF,TGTGCCAGCAGCGTAGAGTTCAGTCAAGAGACCCAGTACTTC
.,.,TRBJ2-1,TRBV27,CASSLDGLATNEQFF,TGTGCCAGCAGTTTAGACGGGCTAGCGACCAATGAGCAGTTCTTC
once,.,TRBJ2-1,TRBV30,CAWSRATDEQFF,TGTGCCTGGAGCAGGGCTACCGATGAGCAGTTCTTC
.,.,TRBJ2-3,TRBV4-3,CASSQDDGRTDTQYF,TGCGCCAGCAGCCAAGATGACGGCCGCACAGATACGCAGTATTTT
.,.,TRBJ1-1,TRBV6-5,CASSLGVNTEAFF,TGTGCCAGCAGTTTGGGAGTGAACACTGAAGCTTTCTTT
once,TRBD1,TRBJ1-2,TRBV2,CASSEARTGGYGYTF,TGTGCCAGCAGTGAAGCACGGACAGGAGGCTATGGCTACACCTTC
few,TRBD1,TRBJ2-2,TRBV19,CASSMGQSTGELFF,TGTGCCAGTAGTATGGGACAGTCCACCGGGGAGCTGTTTTTT
.,TRBD1,TRBJ2-1,TRBV27,CASRTGGYNEQFF,TGTGCCAGCAGGACAGGGGGCTACAATGAGCAGTTCTTC
once,TRBD1,TRBJ1-2,TRBV19,CASSYGLYRDRVSYGYTF,TGTGCCAGTAGTTATGGCTTGTATCGGGACAGGGTGAGCTATGGCTACACCTTC
.,.,TRBJ2-7,TRBV4-2,CASSQDLGPYEQYF,TGTGCCAGCAGCCAAGATTTAGGGCCCTACGAGCAGTACTTC
.,TRBD1,TRBJ1-5,TRBV7-9,CASSSGGSNQPQHF,TGTGCCAGCAGCTCAGGGGGTAGCAATCAGCCCCAGCATTTT
.,TRBD1,TRBJ2-3,TRBV27,CASSPGTGTDTQYF,TGTGCCAGCAGCCCCGGGACAGGGACAGATACGCAGTATTTT
few,TRBD2,TRBJ2-3,TRBV11-2,CASRRVAGTSTDTQYF,TGTGCCAGCAGGCGGGTAGCGGGGACTAGCACAGATACGCAGTATTTT
few,TRBD1,TRBJ1-1,TRBV2,CASRNTGGATEAFF,TGTGCCAGCAGAAACACAGGGGGGGCCACTGAAGCTTTCTTT
once,.,TRBJ2-1,TRBV5-4,CASRTTSGDEQFF,TGTGCCAGCAGGACGACTAGTGGAGATGAGCAGTTCTTC
.,.,TRBJ1-1,TRBV12-2,CASRYWGRMNTEAFF,TGTGCAAGTCGTTACTGGGGACGTATGAACACTGAAGCTTTCTTT
.,.,TRBJ2-7,TRBV10-3,CAIRITADEQYF,TGTGCCATCAGAATAACTGCTGACGAGCAGTACTTC
.,.,TRBJ1-3,TRBV29-1,CSVEDGTNRNTIYF,TGCAGCGTTGAAGATGGGACGAATAGAAACACCATATATTTT